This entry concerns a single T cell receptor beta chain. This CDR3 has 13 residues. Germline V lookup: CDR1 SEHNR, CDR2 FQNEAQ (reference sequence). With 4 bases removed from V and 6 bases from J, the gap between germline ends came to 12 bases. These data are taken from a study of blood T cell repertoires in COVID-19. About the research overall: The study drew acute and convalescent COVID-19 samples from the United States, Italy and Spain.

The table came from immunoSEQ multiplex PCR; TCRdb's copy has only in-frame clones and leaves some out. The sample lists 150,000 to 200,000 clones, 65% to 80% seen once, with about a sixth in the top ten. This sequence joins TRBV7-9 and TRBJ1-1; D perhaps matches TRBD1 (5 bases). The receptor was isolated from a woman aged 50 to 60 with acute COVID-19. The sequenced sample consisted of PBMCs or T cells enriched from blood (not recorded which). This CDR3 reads CASSYGQGAEAFF. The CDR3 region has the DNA TGTGCCAGCAGCTATGGGCAGGGTGCTGAAGCTTTCTTT.